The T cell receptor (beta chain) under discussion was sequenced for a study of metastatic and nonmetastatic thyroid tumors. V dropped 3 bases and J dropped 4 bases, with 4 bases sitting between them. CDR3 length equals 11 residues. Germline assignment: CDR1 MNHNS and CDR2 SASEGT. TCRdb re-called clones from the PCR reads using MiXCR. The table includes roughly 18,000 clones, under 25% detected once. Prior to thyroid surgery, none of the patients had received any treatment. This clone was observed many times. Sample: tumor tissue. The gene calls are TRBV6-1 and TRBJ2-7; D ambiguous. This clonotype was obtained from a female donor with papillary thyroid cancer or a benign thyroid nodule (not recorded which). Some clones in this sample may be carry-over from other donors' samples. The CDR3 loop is CASSEGYEQYF. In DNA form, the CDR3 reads TGTGCCAGCAGTGAGGGATACGAGCAGTACTTC.